A selection of T cell receptor beta chains follows, all from one sample in a study of shared clonotypes between healthy human individuals. Assay used: immunoSEQ multiplex PCR; TCRdb lists only in-frame clones, some missing. The repertoire holds 2 million or so clones, with 85% to 95% as singletons. Sequenced: naive CD4+ T cells sorted from blood. Receptors originate from a young man in good health. Both conserved end residues are part of each CDR3. D genes are given only for firm matches. Rows may omit the clone size; those that give it use once, few, many or a size class.

clone_size	j_call	d_call	v_call	cdr3_aa	cdr3_nt
NA	TRBJ1-6	TRBD1	TRBV6-6	CASSSATGGVSSPLHF	TGTGCCAGCAGTTCCGCGACAGGGGGCGTAAGTTCACCCCTCCACTTT
NA	TRBJ1-4	TRBD1	TRBV10-3	CASAGTANEKLFF	TGTGCCAGTGCCGGGACAGCGAATGAAAAACTGTTTTTT
NA	TRBJ2-3	NA	TRBV18	CASSPSGQTSTDTQYF	TGTGCCAGCTCACCCTCGGGTCAGACTAGCACAGATACGCAGTATTTT
NA	TRBJ2-5	NA	TRBV18	CASSTETQYF	TGTGCCAGCTCAACAGAGACCCAGTACTTC
NA	TRBJ2-5	NA	TRBV7-2	CASSLGAGERETQYF	TGTGCCAGCAGCTTAGGGGCAGGGGAGCGGGAGACCCAGTACTTC
NA	TRBJ2-3	NA	TRBV6-5	CASSQSTDTQYF	TGTGCCAGCAGCCAGAGCACAGATACGCAGTATTTT
once	TRBJ1-1	NA	TRBV5-4	CASSLDHTEAFF	TGTGCCAGCAGCTTGGATCACACTGAAGCTTTCTTT
NA	TRBJ1-1	NA	TRBV18	CASSREGWTEAFF	TGTGCCAGCTCACGGGAGGGTTGGACTGAAGCTTTCTTT
NA	TRBJ1-2	TRBD1	TRBV10-3	CAISELAGGTGYTF	TGTGCCATCAGTGAGTTGGCAGGGGGGACTGGCTACACCTTC
NA	TRBJ2-6	TRBD1	TRBV6-4	CASSDGTAGANVLTF	TGTGCCAGCAGTGACGGGACAGCTGGGGCCAACGTCCTGACTTTC
NA	TRBJ1-2	NA	TRBV30	CAWSLRAGAGVLYGYTF	TGTGCCTGGAGTTTGAGGGCTGGGGCAGGGGTGCTATATGGCTACACCTTC
NA	TRBJ1-1	NA	TRBV6-5	CASSYAGNTEAFF	TGTGCCAGCAGTTATGCGGGGAACACTGAAGCTTTCTTT
NA	TRBJ2-6	NA	TRBV5-1	CASRPSGANVLTF	TGCGCCAGCCGTCCCTCTGGGGCCAACGTCCTGACTTTC
NA	TRBJ1-5	TRBD1	TRBV30	CASTRDRGRNQPQHF	TGTGCCAGTACAAGGGACAGGGGGCGTAATCAGCCCCAGCATTTT
once	TRBJ1-3	NA	TRBV7-8	CASSPGTLGNTIYF	TGTGCCAGCAGTCCGGGGACACTCGGAAACACCATATATTTT
NA	TRBJ2-3	TRBD2	TRBV5-5	CASSLAGLGDGTQYF	TGTGCCAGCAGCTTGGCCGGACTAGGGGACGGTACGCAGTATTTT
NA	TRBJ1-2	TRBD1	TRBV6-5	CASSYSNRGYGYTF	TGTGCCAGCAGTTACAGTAACAGGGGGTATGGCTACACCTTC
NA	TRBJ2-4	TRBD1	TRBV5-1	CASSLGRDRGIQYF	TGCGCCAGCAGCTTGGGGCGGGACAGGGGCATTCAGTACTTC
NA	TRBJ2-5	NA	TRBV7-2	CASSSRGMFFGTQYF	TGTGCCAGCAGCTCCAGGGGAATGTTTTTTGGGACCCAGTACTTC
NA	TRBJ2-3	TRBD1	TRBV5-6	CASSTGGQEIIYTQYF	TGTGCCAGCAGCACCGGGGGACAGGAGATAATCTATACGCAGTATTTT
NA	TRBJ2-6	NA	TRBV9	CASSGHGGANVLTF	TGTGCCAGCAGCGGGCACGGTGGGGCCAACGTCCTGACTTTC
NA	TRBJ2-2	TRBD2	TRBV6-5	CASSRAGGVAGELFF	TGTGCCAGCAGCCGAGCGGGGGGCGTCGCCGGGGAGCTGTTTTTT
NA	TRBJ1-6	NA	TRBV10-1	CASSGSKEPLHF	TGCGCCAGCAGTGGGAGCAAAGAACCCCTCCACTTT
NA	TRBJ1-6	TRBD1	TRBV27	CASSLLGDSNSPLHF	TGTGCCAGCAGTTTATTAGGGGACAGTAATTCACCCCTCCACTTT
once	TRBJ1-1	NA	TRBV21-1	CAILTGGASRTEAFF	TGTGCCATCTTGACAGGGGGCGCGTCAAGGACTGAAGCTTTCTTT
NA	TRBJ1-5	NA	TRBV30	CAWTTGFSNQPQHF	TGTGCCTGGACCACAGGATTCAGCAATCAGCCCCAGCATTTT
NA	TRBJ1-1	NA	TRBV6-6	CASSPRGGANTEAFF	TGTGCCAGCAGTCCCCGGGGGGGGGCGAACACTGAAGCTTTCTTT
NA	TRBJ1-2	NA	TRBV11-2	CASSRRQAPGYTF	TGTGCCAGCAGCCGCCGACAGGCACCGGGCTACACCTTC
few	TRBJ2-2	NA	TRBV6-6	CASTGAWELFF	TGTGCCAGCACGGGGGCCTGGGAGCTGTTTTTT